This is a list of T cell receptor beta chains from one sample in a study of CD8 T cells in Susac syndrome. From the immunoSEQ multiplex PCR reads, TCRdb called clonotypes with MiXCR, one entry per CDR3 protein. The sample holds about 190,000 distinct CDR3 sequences, 90% to 97% seen once. Sequenced: CD4+ T cells from PBMCs. The source is a human donor with Susac syndrome. The CDR3 runs from the conserved cysteine through the conserved F or W. Each record gives: D gene, J gene, V gene, clone size, CDR3 protein, CDR3 DNA. A D gene is named only where the DNA matches it firmly. Size is omitted from some rows. Given values are once, few, many or a class for expanded clones.

TRBD1 TRBJ2-7 TRBV25-1 - CASSGTGGSSYEQYF TGTGCCAGCAGTGGGACAGGGGGTAGCTCCTACGAGCAGTACTTC
TRBD1 TRBJ2-1 TRBV28 - CASSPLPGQGRGKFF TGTGCCAGCAGTCCCTTACCGGGACAGGGTAGGGGCAAGTTCTTC
- TRBJ2-1 TRBV12-3/TRBV12-4 - CASSLGGGFYLNEQFF TGTGCCAGCAGTTTGGGGGGGGGCTTCTACCTAAATGAGCAGTTCTTC
- TRBJ1-2 TRBV27 - CASSLSVAGNYGYTF TGTGCCAGCAGTTTATCGGTAGCGGGAAACTATGGCTACACCTTC
- TRBJ2-3 TRBV7-3 - CASSPGDRNTQYF TGTGCCAGCAGCCCGGGGGACCGGAATACGCAGTATTTT
- TRBJ1-1 TRBV4-2 - CASSQEGVVNTEAFF TGTGCCAGCAGCCAGGAGGGTGTTGTGAACACTGAAGCTTTCTTT
- TRBJ2-3 TRBV6-6 - CASDPGVDTQYF TGTGCCAGCGACCCAGGGGTAGATACGCAGTATTTT
TRBD1 TRBJ1-1 TRBV5-6 - CASSGRDRVAAFF TGTGCCAGCAGCGGTCGGGACAGGGTCGCCGCTTTCTTT
- TRBJ1-2 TRBV25-1 - CASSEQPDSNYGYTF TGTGCCAGCAGTGAACAGCCCGATTCTAACTATGGCTACACCTTC
TRBD1 TRBJ1-2 TRBV5-6 - CASSRGQGDGYTF TGTGCCAGCAGCAGAGGACAGGGTGATGGCTACACCTTC
- TRBJ2-6 TRBV19 - CASTGSGANVLTF TGTGCCAGTACAGGGTCTGGGGCCAACGTCCTGACTTTC
- TRBJ2-2 TRBV7-3 - CASSLNPGGHTGELFF TGTGCCAGCAGCTTAAACCCAGGGGGGCACACCGGGGAGCTGTTTTTT
- TRBJ1-1 TRBV2 - CASSDRNEAFF TGTGCCAGCAGTGACCGGAACGAAGCTTTCTTT
- TRBJ1-2 TRBV7-2 once CASSLAGQAADGYTF TGTGCCAGCAGCTTAGCGGGGCAGGCGGCGGATGGCTACACCTTC
TRBD1 TRBJ2-3 TRBV18 - CASSEGGSGDTQYF TGTGCCAGCTCCGAAGGGGGCTCAGGAGATACGCAGTATTTT
- TRBJ2-6 TRBV5-1 - CASSPSGIPNVLTF TGCGCCAGCAGCCCCTCGGGGATACCCAACGTCCTGACTTTC
- TRBJ1-2 TRBV12-3/TRBV12-4 - CASSLYPIGGYTF TGTGCCAGCAGTTTGTACCCGATAGGTGGCTACACCTTC
- TRBJ1-2 TRBV3-1 - CASSQAYGYTF TGTGCCAGCAGCCAAGCCTATGGCTACACCTTC
TRBD2 TRBJ2-5 TRBV12-3/TRBV12-4 - CASSPPGGARETQYF TGTGCCAGCAGCCCCCCGGGGGGGGCTAGGGAGACCCAGTACTTC
- TRBJ2-7 TRBV19 - CASSMYTGYEQYF TGTGCCAGTAGTATGTATACAGGCTACGAGCAGTACTTC
TRBD2 TRBJ2-1 TRBV13 - CASSPPGLAGYNEQFF TGTGCCAGCAGCCCCCCCGGTCTAGCGGGGTACAATGAGCAGTTCTTC
- TRBJ2-1 TRBV6-2/TRBV6-3 - CASSYVCEQFF TGTGCCAGCAGTTACGTTTGTGAGCAGTTCTTC
- TRBJ1-1 TRBV20-1 once CSAVLIQAEAFF TGCAGTGCCGTCTTAATACAGGCGGAAGCTTTCTTT
TRBD2 TRBJ2-7 TRBV9 - CASSVVGGPLTF TGTGCCAGCAGCGTAGTGGGAGGGCCCCTTACCTTC
- TRBJ1-2 TRBV5-8 - CASSLDAGYGYTF TGTGCCAGCAGCTTGGATGCAGGCTATGGCTACACCTTC
- TRBJ1-2 TRBV20-1 - CSAMQRGLWGYTF TGCAGTGCTATGCAAAGGGGCCTTTGGGGCTACACCTTC
- TRBJ1-5 TRBV7-2 - CASSSRTNLNQGSNQPQHF TGTGCCAGCAGCTCAAGGACAAATTTAAATCAGGGTAGCAATCAGCCCCAGCATTTT
- TRBJ1-5 TRBV20-1 - CSARASGNQPQHF TGCAGTGCTAGAGCCTCCGGGAATCAGCCCCAGCATTTT
- TRBJ1-2 TRBV5-1 - CASSLGQDANYGYTF TGCGCCAGCAGCTTGGGGCAGGATGCTAACTATGGCTACACCTTC
TRBD1 TRBJ2-5 TRBV19 - CASSNRGYQETQYF TGTGCCAGTAGTAACAGGGGGTACCAAGAGACCCAGTACTTC
- TRBJ2-5 TRBV29-1 once CSGNRVQETQYF TGCAGCGGAAACAGAGTACAAGAGACCCAGTACTTC
- TRBJ1-6 TRBV6-5 - CASRIDPGGNSPLHF TGTGCCAGCAGAATAGACCCAGGAGGAAATTCACCCCTCCACTTT
- TRBJ2-6 TRBV5-4 - CASSAGLLSSGANVLTF TGTGCCAGCAGCGCGGGACTGTTGAGCTCTGGGGCCAACGTCCTGACTTTC
TRBD2 TRBJ2-3 TRBV5-1 - CASSPIAGPTDTQYF TGCGCCAGCAGCCCTATAGCGGGGCCCACAGATACGCAGTATTTT
- TRBJ1-1 TRBV5-1 - CASSLVSDTEAFF TGCGCCAGCAGCTTGGTCAGCGACACTGAAGCTTTCTTT
- TRBJ2-4 TRBV20-1 - CSARHGSGNIQYF TGCAGTGCTAGGCACGGTTCTGGGAACATTCAGTACTTC
TRBD2 TRBJ2-1 TRBV20-1 - CSARDPGGSYNEQFF TGCAGTGCCAGGGATCCGGGGGGGAGCTACAATGAGCAGTTCTTC
- TRBJ2-1 TRBV3-1 - CASSYTRDPTGEQFF TGTGCCAGCAGCTACACCCGGGACCCAACGGGAGAGCAGTTCTTC
- TRBJ1-5 TRBV12-3/TRBV12-4 - CASSSLGPQHF TGTGCCAGCAGTTCCCTCGGGCCCCAGCATTTT
- TRBJ2-7 TRBV6-5 - CASSETAFYEQYF TGTGCCAGCAGTGAGACAGCGTTCTACGAGCAGTACTTC
TRBD1 TRBJ2-7 TRBV6-2/TRBV6-3 - CASSSPGQGFNEQYF TGTGCCAGCAGTTCTCCGGGACAGGGTTTCAACGAGCAGTACTTC